The 16 T cell receptor beta chains given below trace back to one sample, sequenced in a study of blood T cell repertoires in COVID-19. TCRdb's copy holds only in-frame clones and misses some; the assay was immunoSEQ multiplex PCR. The sample lists some 150,000 clones, approximately 89% seen once, with around 1.6% in the top ten. What was sequenced was peripheral blood. The receptors were sampled from a human donor in a cohort sampled during active COVID-19.

The V and J genes are TRBV29-1 and TRBJ2-1; TRBD1 might be the D (5 bases). The CDR3 length is 15 residues. The germline gives CDR1 SQVTM, CDR2 ANQGSEA. The V end was cut by 0 bases, the J end by 5 bases, with 14 bases between. CDR3 sequence: CSVEDLKGPDNEQFF. The CDR3 DNA sequence: TGCAGCGTTGAAGATCTTAAGGGGCCGGACAATGAGCAGTTCTTC.

This clone was seen more than once but under ten times. V is TRBV7-2 and J is TRBJ2-7, with D uncertain. The CDR3 runs to 14 residues. Germline V CDR1 and CDR2: SGHTA, FQGNSA. The V and J ends lost 1 base and 4 bases respectively, with 11 bases between them. The CDR3 here is CASSLGIGGYEQYF. In nucleotides, the CDR3 is TGTGCCAGCAGCTTAGGTATCGGCGGATACGAGCAGTACTTC.

The rearrangement joins TRBV20-1 to TRBJ1-2, with D uncertain. The germline CDR1 and CDR2 sequences are DFQATT and SNEGSKA (reference sequence). Trimming took 6 bases from V and 9 from J, leaving 11 bases between them. This CDR3 has 10 amino acids. The CDR3 nucleotides are TGCAGTGCCGACAAAGGAAGCTACACCTTC. Protein sequence: CSADKGSYTF.

This chain uses TRBV2 with TRBJ2-5; 8 bases are shared with TRBD1. This CDR3 is built from 13 residues. With 5 bases clipped from V and 2 bases from J, the junction kept 1 base outside the gene matches. Looked up from germline, CDR1 is SNHLY and CDR2 is FYNNEI. Written as DNA, the CDR3 is TGTGCCAGCAGTCGGACAGGGCAAGAGACCCAGTACTTC. Protein product: CASSRTGQETQYF. Complete variable domain (other parts from reference TRBV2 and TRBJ2-5): EPEVTQTPSHQVTQMGQEVILRCVPISNHLYFYWYRQILGQKVEFLVSFYNNEISEKSEIFDDQFSVERPDGSNFTLKIRSTKLEDSAMYFCASSRTGQETQYFGPGTRLLVL.

This sequence joins TRBV10-2 and TRBJ2-3, with 11 bases matching TRBD2. CDR1 is WSHSY and CDR2 is SAAADI in the germline V gene. The CDR3 contains 16 residues. J lost 5 bases, V lost 0 bases, and 4 bases had no gene match. The CDR3 bases are TGCGCCAGCAGTGAGTCGATGGGACTAGCGGTAGATACGCAGTATTTT. It yields the protein CASSESMGLAVDTQYF.

The rearrangement links TRBV9 to TRBJ1-1; weak D call: TRBD1 (6 bases). Deletions cut 3 bases from V and 6 bases from J, with 9 bases between. CDR3 size: 12 residues. Germline V gene data show CDR1 as SGDLS and CDR2 as YYNGEE. The CDR3 DNA sequence: TGTGCCAGCAGCGCGGGGGGCCCTGAAGCTTTCTTT. It codes for CASSAGGPEAFF.

CDR3 DNA: TGTGCCAGCAGTTATTCCGGGAGGCCTGAAGCTTTCTTT. Translation: CASSYSGRPEAFF. The chain recombines TRBV6-2 or TRBV6-3 with TRBJ1-1, with D unclear. The CDR3 consists of 13 residues. V was pared by 3 bases and J by 6 bases, with 11 bases between. CDR1 and CDR2 (germline): MNHEY, SVGEGT.

The rearrangement links TRBV9 to TRBJ1-3, with 7 bases that match TRBD1. Germline loops: CDR1 SGDLS, CDR2 YYNGEE. The ends lost 3 bases at V and 3 bases at J; junction bases unmatched: 3. The CDR3 has 14 amino acids. CDR3 DNA: TGTGCCAGCAGCGGATCAGGGGGTGGAAACACCATATATTTT. It encodes CASSGSGGGNTIYF.

This clone was counted once. The rearrangement links TRBV10-3 to TRBJ2-3; the match to TRBD2 covers 12 bases. Looked up from germline, CDR1 is ENHRY and CDR2 is SYGVKD. This CDR3 region has 16 residues. The V segment lost 11 bases and the J segment 6 bases; nucleotides outside the gene matches: 15. The CDR3 region has the DNA TGTGCCGCAAGGGGACTAGCGGGCCCTTCCGGGGATACGCAGTATTTT. Its protein product is CAARGLAGPSGDTQYF.

This sequence joins TRBV13 and TRBJ2-3; the D gene is possibly TRBD2 (6 bases). The V end was cut by 5 bases, the J end by 0 bases, with 6 bases between. This CDR3 spans 13 amino acids. Germline V gene data show CDR1 as PRHDT and CDR2 as FYEKMQ (reference sequence). CDR3 sequence (DNA): TGTGCCAGCAGCCGGGGGAGCACAGATACGCAGTATTTT. This translates into CASSRGSTDTQYF.

The chain joins TRBV5-1 to TRBJ1-1, with D perhaps matching TRBD1 (6 bases). The germline CDR1 and CDR2 sequences are SGHRS and YFSETQ. Trimming pared 0 bases from V and 7 bases from J, leaving 10 bases between. The CDR3 loop spans 13 amino acids. This chain's CDR3 is CASSLDTGLEAFF. Here the CDR3 DNA reads TGCGCCAGCAGCTTGGATACAGGGCTTGAAGCTTTCTTT.

The rearrangement links TRBV12-3 or TRBV12-4 to TRBJ1-2, with TRBD1 as a possible D gene (6 bases). The CDR3 runs 12 residues. The V and J ends lost 7 bases and 4 bases respectively, with 10 bases between them. The CDR3: CASTRDTYGYTF. Written as DNA, the CDR3 is TGTGCCAGCACCCGGGACACCTATGGCTACACCTTC.

The chain uses TRBV6-4 and TRBJ2-3; tentative D call: TRBD2 (7 bases). Trimming removed 6 bases at V and 6 bases at J, with 19 bases between. The CDR3 has 15 residues. Germline V gene sequence: CDR1 MRHNA, CDR2 SNTAGT. The CDR3 region is CASSRSGGAMDTQYF. In DNA form, the CDR3 reads TGTGCCAGCAGCCGAAGTGGGGGGGCAATGGATACGCAGTATTTT.

The V and J genes are TRBV7-2 and TRBJ2-1; no clear D gene. The V end lost 5 bases, the J end lost 8 bases, and 16 bases lay between the germline ends. The germline CDR1 and CDR2 sequences are SGHTA and FQGNSA. CDR3 size: 14 residues. CDR3 in amino acids: CASSPNFVVDEQFF. DNA for the CDR3: TGTGCCAGCAGCCCCAACTTCGTTGTGGATGAGCAGTTCTTC.

The V call is TRBV7-6, the J call TRBJ1-2; maybe TRBD1 (6 bases). V was clipped by 1 base and J by 10 bases, with 16 bases between them. Germline V lookup: CDR1 SGHVS, CDR2 FNYEAQ. This CDR3 region has 14 residues. CDR3 protein: CASSLEGGSRNYTF. The DNA for the CDR3 is TGTGCCAGCAGCTTAGAAGGGGGTTCCCGAAACTACACCTTC.

Remarks on this clone: The same CDR3 can be traced to other DNA sequences in this sample. The rearrangement uses TRBV7-3 and TRBJ2-5, with TRBD2 matching 8 bases. J gave up 4 bases and V 3 bases, and 7 bases lay outside the gene matches. Germline V gene lookup returns CDR1 SGHTA and CDR2 FQGTGA. The CDR3 is made up of 15 amino acids. The CDR3 DNA reads TGTGCCAGCAGCTTGATCGGGGGGGCTGGAGAGACCCAGTACTTC. This gives the protein CASSLIGGAGETQYF.